These T cell receptor beta chains were read from a single sample in a study of T cell changes during pregnancy in multiple sclerosis. Some clones are missing from TCRdb's copy, which holds only in-frame ones; the method was immunoSEQ multiplex PCR. The table includes 70,000 to 90,000 clones, 91% detected once. The material sequenced was PBMCs, taken in the first trimester of pregnancy. These receptors all come from a female donor in good health, serving as a control in a pregnancy study. Some clones in this sample may be carry-over from other donors' samples. Each CDR3 is given with its conserved first and last residue. A D gene is named only where the DNA matches it firmly.

D: TRBD2
J: TRBJ2-3
V: TRBV6-4
CDR3: CASSDSRGADTQYF
DNA: TGTGCCAGCAGTGACTCGCGGGGGGCAGATACGCAGTATTTT

D: .
J: TRBJ1-5
V: TRBV7-2
CDR3: CASSLRVLSHQPQHF
DNA: TGTGCCAGCAGCTTGCGAGTACTTAGCCATCAGCCCCAGCATTTT

D: .
J: TRBJ1-4
V: TRBV5-1
CDR3: CASSPPDAANEKLFF
DNA: TGCGCCAGCAGCCCCCCCGACGCGGCTAATGAAAAACTGTTTTTT

D: .
J: TRBJ2-2
V: TRBV4-1
CDR3: CASSQPLRFGELFF
DNA: TGCGCCAGCAGCCAACCCCTCCGGTTCGGGGAGCTGTTTTTT

D: TRBD2
J: TRBJ2-1
V: TRBV7-2
CDR3: CASSLDGWTSAFNEQFF
DNA: TGTGCCAGCAGCTTAGATGGATGGACTAGCGCTTTTAATGAGCAGTTCTTC

D: TRBD1
J: TRBJ1-6
V: TRBV28
CDR3: CASRGTGSGSPLHF
DNA: TGTGCCAGCAGGGGGACAGGTTCAGGTTCACCCCTCCACTTT

D: .
J: TRBJ1-2
V: TRBV28
CDR3: CASSLSGGAAYGYTF
DNA: TGTGCCAGCAGTTTATCGGGGGGCGCAGCCTATGGCTACACCTTC

D: TRBD1
J: TRBJ1-6
V: TRBV6-6
CDR3: CASSPPFGTVNSPLHF
DNA: TGTGCCAGCAGTCCCCCCTTTGGGACAGTCAATTCACCCCTCCACTTT

D: TRBD2
J: TRBJ2-4
V: TRBV28
CDR3: CASSLAGTSGRHQYF
DNA: TGTGCCAGCAGTCTCGCCGGGACTAGCGGAAGGCATCAGTACTTC

D: TRBD1
J: TRBJ1-5
V: TRBV18
CDR3: CASSPGTGVYQPQHF
DNA: TGTGCCAGCTCACCCGGGACAGGGGTCTATCAGCCCCAGCATTTT